What follows is one T cell receptor (beta chain) and its context. As yet, its antigen is unknown. The V and J ends lost 3 bases and 2 bases, in that order; junction bases with no gene match: 3. This CDR3 has 15 residues. Germline values: CDR1 GTSNPN, CDR2 SVGIG (reference sequence). This record comes from a study of Ad26.COV2.S vaccination and SARS-CoV-2 variants. Study information: Intramuscular Ad26.COV2.S doses were given once or twice, 56 days apart.

Assay: immunoSEQ multiplex PCR; the TCRdb copy retains only in-frame clones and omits some. The sample yields 300,000 to 400,000 clones, 75% to 90% seen once. Study-level points and caveats: After vaccination, substantial breadth of spike-specific CD8+ and CD4+ responses was reported.

As to treatment: over 15 received Ad26.COV2.S at low or high dose, single or two shots; about 5 received placebo; per-sample allocation not given. Day 63 after the first vaccine or placebo injection was the time point for sampling. Donation was by an adult aged 18-55 years who was in Boston. Its platform was an Ad26 vector, and its expressed antigen was Wuhan-strain SARS-CoV-2 spike. The chain recombines TRBV30 with TRBJ2-1, with 11 bases lining up with TRBD2. The sequenced sample was peripheral blood, obtained in a trial of Ad26.COV2.S vaccine versus placebo. The TCR comes from a person between 18 and 65 years old who received the Ad26.COV2.S COVID-19 vaccine or a placebo. The chain's CDR3 is CAWRLAGGTYNEQFF. DNA for the CDR3: TGTGCCTGGAGGCTAGCGGGAGGTACCTACAATGAGCAGTTCTTC.